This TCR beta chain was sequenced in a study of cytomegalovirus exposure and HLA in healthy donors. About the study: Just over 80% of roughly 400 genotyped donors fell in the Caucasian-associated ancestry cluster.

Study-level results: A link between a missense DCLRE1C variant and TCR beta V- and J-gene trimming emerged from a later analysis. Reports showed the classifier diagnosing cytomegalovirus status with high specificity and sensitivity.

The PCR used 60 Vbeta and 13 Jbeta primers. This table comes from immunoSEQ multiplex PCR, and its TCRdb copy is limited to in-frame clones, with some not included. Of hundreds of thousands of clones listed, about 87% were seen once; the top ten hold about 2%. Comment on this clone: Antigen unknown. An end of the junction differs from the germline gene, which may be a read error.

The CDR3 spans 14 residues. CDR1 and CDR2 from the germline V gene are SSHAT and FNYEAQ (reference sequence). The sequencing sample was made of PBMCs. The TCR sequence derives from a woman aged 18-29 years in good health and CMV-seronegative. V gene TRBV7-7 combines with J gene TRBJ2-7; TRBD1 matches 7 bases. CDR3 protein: CASSVDRDTYEQYF. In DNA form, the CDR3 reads TGTGCTAGCAGCGTAGACAGGGACACCTACGAGCAGTACTTC.